This T cell receptor (beta chain) derives from a study of molecular identifiers for immune sequencing clone quantification. The CDR3 spans 15 residues. The germline CDR1 and CDR2 sequences are SGHDT and YYEEEE. The V gene end was trimmed by 3 bases and the J gene end by 4 bases; junction bases not matched to a gene: 6. Libraries of naive CD8 T cells were made from roughly 20,000 to 1,000,000 sorted cells. They used 10%, 30% or 50% RNA. Sorting captured naive CD8 T cells as CD8+CD4-CCR7+CD45RA+. MiXCR, applied by TCRdb to the PCR reads, yields one record per CDR3 protein. The sample lists about 640,000 distinct CDR3 sequences, just under 20% occurring once. Regarding this clonotype: It may be a read error: a sequence one base away is much more abundant.

This rearrangement joins TRBV5-6 to TRBJ2-7; TRBD2 matches at 11 bases. Sequences were obtained from naive CD8+ T cells from blood, with Jurkat cell RNA spiked in. Subset noted: FACS-sorted CD8+CD4-CCR7+CD45RA+ naive T cells. This clonotype originated in a human donor in good health. Some libraries in this study had Jurkat cell RNA spiked in. This chain's CDR3 is CASSSASGRRYEQYF. In DNA, the CDR3 is TGTGCCAGCAGCTCTGCTAGCGGGAGGAGGTACGAGCAGTACTTC.